The 30 T cell receptor beta chains in this list originate from one sample, sequenced in a study of CD8+ T cells in alopecia areata. The sequencing template was cDNA reverse transcribed from extracted RNA. Clones were read by immunoSEQ multiplex PCR, and TCRdb kept only the in-frame ones, dropping some. Of 90,000 to 100,000 clones listed, around 38% are singletons. The sample taken for sequencing was CD4+ T cells sorted from blood. The receptors stem from a human donor with alopecia areata.

This clone was observed a few times. V usage is TRBV5-4 and J usage is TRBJ1-1; TRBD1 is a possible D gene (5 bases). This CDR3 spans 13 amino acids. V lost 1 base, J lost 1 base, and 5 bases lay in between. Germline loops: CDR1 SGHNT, CDR2 YYREEE (reference sequence). CDR3 loop: CASSLQGNTEAFF. The CDR3 DNA reads as TGTGCCAGCAGCTTGCAGGGGAACACTGAAGCTTTCTTT.

The chain joins TRBV4-1 to TRBJ1-2, with D uncertain. Trimming removed 0 bases at V and 7 bases at J, with 15 bases between. Germline V gene lookup returns CDR1 MGHRA and CDR2 YSYEKL. CDR3 length: 15 residues. The CDR3 here is CASSQEVTSSSGYTF. In DNA form, the CDR3 reads TGCGCCAGCAGCCAAGAGGTTACCTCGTCGAGTGGCTACACCTTC.

The genes are TRBV29-1 and TRBJ1-1; 7 bases line up with TRBD1. This CDR3 is 12 amino acids long. Germline V gives CDR1 SQVTM, CDR2 ANQGSEA. With 5 bases clipped from V and 11 bases from J, the junction kept 11 bases outside the gene matches. Here the CDR3 reads CSVSTGKFEAFF. CDR3 nucleotides: TGCAGCGTTTCGACAGGGAAGTTTGAGGCTTTCTTT.

The chain joins TRBV16 to TRBJ1-5; 9 nucleotides agree with TRBD1. J gave up 4 bases and V 4 bases, and 5 bases lay outside the gene matches. CDR1 is KGHSY, CDR2 FQNENV, per germline. The length of the CDR3 is 15 residues. Here the CDR3 reads CASSLGTGSNQPQHF. The CDR3 region has the DNA TGTGCCAGCAGCCTCGGGACAGGGTCTAATCAGCCCCAGCATTTT.

The chain employs TRBV4-1 and TRBJ2-3; D is perhaps TRBD2 (6 bases). The germline V and J ends were trimmed by 4 bases and 1 base, with 12 bases remaining between them. The germline V gene encodes CDR1 MGHRA and CDR2 YSYEKL. The CDR3 has 15 residues. The CDR3 nucleotides read TGCGCCAGCAGCCCGAAGACGGGGGGCACAGATACGCAGTATTTT. It encodes CASSPKTGGTDTQYF.

The V gene is TRBV29-1, the J gene TRBJ1-4; possibly TRBD1 for D (6 bases). In germline, CDR1 is SQVTM, CDR2 ANQGSEA. There are 15 residues in the CDR3. Deletions cut 4 bases from V and 5 bases from J, with 17 bases between. The DNA for the CDR3 is TGCAGCGTTGTGACAGGAGCTAGGAGAAATGAAAAACTGTTTTTT. It yields the protein CSVVTGARRNEKLFF.

The gene calls are TRBV25-1 and TRBJ2-5, with D uncertain. Per germline, CDR1 MGHDK and CDR2 SYGVNS. V was shortened by 3 bases and J by 3 bases, with 14 bases between the two germline ends. The CDR3 contains 15 residues. Written as DNA, the CDR3 is TGTGCCAGCAGTGATAGCCAGATTGGGGAAGAGACCCAGTACTTC. Translation gives CASSDSQIGEETQYF. Combining the CDR3 with reference TRBV25-1 and TRBJ2-5 gives the whole variable domain EADIYQTPRYLVIGTGKKITLECSQTMGHDKMYWYQQDPGMELHLIHYSYGVNSTEKGDLSSESTVSRIRTEHFPLTLESARPSHTSQYLCASSDSQIGEETQYFGPGTRLLVL.

This clone was counted a few times. V is TRBV10-3 and J is TRBJ1-5; tentative D call: TRBD1 (6 bases). V was trimmed by 0 bases and J by 6 bases, leaving 9 bases between them. The length of the CDR3 is 14 residues. Per germline, CDR1 ENHRY and CDR2 SYGVKD. The CDR3 loop reads CAISESSGAQPQHF. The CDR3 region has the DNA TGTGCCATCAGTGAGTCGTCAGGGGCTCAGCCCCAGCATTTT.

The V gene is TRBV5-4, the J gene TRBJ2-3; tentatively, D is TRBD2 (6 bases). This CDR3 spans 17 amino acids. Deletions cut 1 base from V and 2 bases from J, with 17 bases between. Germline V gene lookup returns CDR1 SGHNT and CDR2 YYREEE (reference sequence). In DNA form, the CDR3 reads TGTGCCAGCAGCTTGACGCGTGGTAGCGGCTTCACAGATACGCAGTATTTT. It translates to CASSLTRGSGFTDTQYF.

The V gene is TRBV29-1, the J gene TRBJ2-7, with TRBD1 matching over 9 bases. Germline V gene lookup returns CDR1 SQVTM and CDR2 ANQGSEA. Unmatched junction bases numbered 8, after V lost 0 bases and J lost 5 bases. The CDR3 contains 15 residues. CDR3 region: CSVEDPGTGPDEQYF. The CDR3 DNA is TGCAGCGTTGAAGATCCCGGGACAGGGCCCGACGAGCAGTACTTC.

Comments on this clone: The sample holds other DNA sequences that translate to the same CDR3. V gene TRBV7-2 combines with J gene TRBJ2-1; D not resolved. Trimming removed 0 bases from V and 3 bases from J, with 0 bases in between. The length of the CDR3 is 12 residues. Germline V CDR1 and CDR2: SGHTA, FQGNSA. In DNA form, the CDR3 reads TGTGCCAGCAGCTTAGCCTACAATGAGCAGTTCTTC. Translation: CASSLAYNEQFF.

This clone appeared a few times. This rearrangement joins TRBV29-1 to TRBJ2-5, with no clear D. Per the germline V gene, CDR1 is SQVTM and CDR2 is ANQGSEA. This CDR3 is built from 12 residues. V was trimmed by 2 bases and J by 5 bases, leaving 9 bases between them. The CDR3: CSVERALETQYF. CDR3 sequence (DNA): TGCAGCGTTGAAAGGGCCTTGGAGACCCAGTACTTC. Complete variable domain (other parts from reference TRBV29-1 and TRBJ2-5): SAVISQKPSRDICQRGTSLTIQCQVDSQVTMMFWYRQQPGQSLTLIATANQGSEATYESGFVIDKFPISRPNLTFSTLTVSNMSPEDSSIYLCSVERALETQYFGPGTRLLVL.

The rearrangement links TRBV30 to TRBJ2-5, with D possibly being TRBD2 (6 bases). The CDR3 is made up of 12 amino acids. Germline CDR1 and CDR2: GTSNPN and SVGIG (reference sequence). Trimming took 0 bases from V and 9 from J, leaving 11 bases between them. CDR3 in DNA: TGTGCCTGGAGTGTACGTCGGGGGTCCCAGTACTTC. Translation gives CAWSVRRGSQYF.

There are a few counts of this clone. The CDR3 sequence is CASSPSFDSSSSYNEQFF. The CDR3 nucleotides are TGCGCCAGCAGCCCTAGTTTCGACAGCTCCAGCTCCTACAATGAGCAGTTCTTC. The chain couples TRBV5-1 to TRBJ2-1, with a tentative D call TRBD1 (5 bases). CDR3 length: 18 residues. Germline CDR1 SGHRS, CDR2 YFSETQ. V shed 4 bases and J shed 0 bases, with 20 bases lying between them.

This clone was observed once. The chain carries TRBV30 and TRBJ1-1; D unresolved. Germline lookup yields CDR1 GTSNPN and CDR2 SVGIG (reference sequence). Trimming left V 3 bases short and J 3 bases short, with 14 bases between. There are 14 residues in the CDR3. In DNA form, the CDR3 reads TGTGCCTGGAGCCCGGGCCTCTCGGACACTGAAGCTTTCTTT. This codes for CAWSPGLSDTEAFF.

The V call is TRBV4-2, the J call TRBJ2-3; D gene unclear. Per the germline V gene, CDR1 is LGHNA and CDR2 is YNFKEQ. The germline V and J ends were trimmed by 0 bases and 0 bases, with 4 bases remaining between them. CDR3 length: 14 residues. The CDR3 sequence is CASSQETSTDTQYF. CDR3 bases: TGTGCCAGCAGCCAAGAAACGAGCACAGATACGCAGTATTTT.

This clone was seen only a few times. The chain employs TRBV29-1 and TRBJ2-1; TRBD2 matches 10 bases. The CDR3 runs to 14 residues. V lost 4 bases and J lost 5; bases outside the gene matches: 5. The germline V gene encodes CDR1 SQVTM and CDR2 ANQGSEA. The CDR3 DNA is TGCAGCGTTGTCCGCCTAGCGGGAGACAATGAGCAGTTCTTC. Protein sequence: CSVVRLAGDNEQFF.

The chain links TRBV2 to TRBJ2-4; 7 bases are shared with TRBD2. Germline CDR1 and CDR2: SNHLY and FYNNEI. With V trimmed by 7 bases and J by 7 bases, 4 bases remained unmatched. The CDR3 is 12 amino acids. CDR3 DNA sequence: TGTGCCAGCACCGGGACTAACAACATTCAGTACTTC. As protein: CASTGTNNIQYF. Variable domain in full (rest from reference TRBV2 and TRBJ2-4): EPEVTQTPSHQVTQMGQEVILRCVPISNHLYFYWYRQILGQKVEFLVSFYNNEISEKSEIFDDQFSVERPDGSNFTLKIRSTKLEDSAMYFCASTGTNNIQYFGAGTRLSVL.

V is TRBV4-2 and J is TRBJ2-7, with D tentatively TRBD1 (6 bases). The germline V gene has CDR1 LGHNA and CDR2 YNFKEQ. V was cut by 2 bases and J by 3 bases, with 11 bases left in between. The CDR3 spans 14 residues. CDR3: CASSQRGQNYEQYF. The CDR3 coding sequence is TGTGCCAGCAGCCAAAGGGGACAAAACTACGAGCAGTACTTC.

This clone was seen a few times. The chain joins TRBV28 to TRBJ1-2; TRBD1 matches 10 bases. Germline CDR1 MDHEN, CDR2 SYDVKM. V lost 5 bases, J lost 8 bases, and 8 bases stayed unmatched. The CDR3 totals 14 residues. The CDR3 reads CASSPGTGVGGYTF. CDR3 DNA: TGTGCCAGCAGTCCCGGGACAGGGGTAGGGGGCTACACCTTC.

The V call is TRBV15, the J call TRBJ1-5; 7 bases agree with TRBD1. The CDR3 loop spans 16 amino acids. V gave up 0 bases and J gave up 6 bases; unmatched junction bases: 8. Germline CDR1 is LNHNV and CDR2 is YYDKDF (reference sequence). The CDR3 coding sequence is TGTGCCACCAGCAGAGAACGGACAGGTCGAGTTCAGCCCCAGCATTTT. This sequence encodes CATSRERTGRVQPQHF.

This chain links TRBV30 with TRBJ1-5; TRBD1 matches at 8 bases. The CDR3 spans 15 residues. The trim removed 0 bases at V and 6 bases at J, leaving 7 bases unmatched. In germline, CDR1 is GTSNPN, CDR2 SVGIG (reference sequence). The CDR3 here is CAWSVQGGFGQPQHF. CDR3 DNA sequence: TGTGCCTGGAGTGTACAGGGGGGGTTTGGTCAGCCCCAGCATTTT.

Turning to this clone: An end of the junction differs from the germline gene, which may be a read error. The chain employs TRBV7-7 and TRBJ2-5, with D unclear. Germline assignment: CDR1 SSHAT and CDR2 FNYEAQ (reference sequence). The CDR3 has 15 amino acids. The CDR3 DNA sequence: TGTGCTAGCAGCTTAAGGAGAGAAACGAAAGAGACCCAGTACTTC. This translates into CASSLRRETKETQYF.

Only a few counts were recorded for this clone. The rearrangement uses TRBV9 and TRBJ1-2; D might be TRBD1 (5 bases). CDR3 length: 16 amino acids. CDR1 is SGDLS and CDR2 is YYNGEE in the germline V gene. With 3 bases removed from V and 0 bases from J, the gap between germline ends came to 15 bases. This chain's CDR3 is CASSARGDAANYGYTF. In DNA form, the CDR3 reads TGTGCCAGCAGCGCGCGGGGGGACGCAGCTAACTATGGCTACACCTTC.

The chain links TRBV27 to TRBJ2-5; 9 bases are shared with TRBD1. Per germline, CDR1 MNHEY and CDR2 SMNVEV (reference sequence). V was clipped by 6 bases and J by 7 bases; unmatched bases: 12. CDR3 length: 15 amino acids. CDR3 in DNA: TGTGCCAGCAGCTCTCGCGGGGGACAGGGCGTGACCCAGTACTTC. Its protein is CASSSRGGQGVTQYF.

V usage is TRBV29-1 and J usage is TRBJ2-5; D is perhaps TRBD2 (5 bases). The assigned J gene may be wrong: the sequence end matches TRBJ2-7 better. The germline gives CDR1 SQVTM, CDR2 ANQGSEA. There are 14 residues in the CDR3. In nucleotides, the CDR3 is TGCAGCGTCTCTCCTAGCCTGGTCTTTGGCGAGCAGTACTTC. Translating gives CSVSPSLVFGEQYF.

The V call is TRBV29-1, the J call TRBJ2-7; TRBD1 matches at 10 bases. Looked up from germline, CDR1 is SQVTM and CDR2 is ANQGSEA. Trimming removed 6 bases from V and 3 bases from J; junction bases left unmatched: 8. This CDR3 spans 14 amino acids. The CDR3 spells CSVARQGAIYEQYF. CDR3 in DNA: TGCAGCGTCGCCCGACAGGGGGCAATCTACGAGCAGTACTTC.

The chain carries TRBV29-1 and TRBJ2-5; 10 bases agree with TRBD1. Germline V lookup: CDR1 SQVTM, CDR2 ANQGSEA. The junction had 19 bases not matched to a gene; V was cut back by 1 base and J by 2 bases. This CDR3 has 20 amino acids. The CDR3 loop is CSVEGLESPLLGQGQETQYF. CDR3 DNA sequence: TGCAGCGTTGAAGGGCTTGAATCGCCCCTATTGGGACAGGGGCAAGAGACCCAGTACTTC. The full variable domain, in which reference TRBV29-1 and TRBJ2-5 provide the parts outside the CDR3, is SAVISQKPSRDICQRGTSLTIQCQVDSQVTMMFWYRQQPGQSLTLIATANQGSEATYESGFVIDKFPISRPNLTFSTLTVSNMSPEDSSIYLCSVEGLESPLLGQGQETQYFGPGTRLLVL.

V is TRBV28 and J is TRBJ1-5, with TRBD1 identical over 7 bases. Trimming at V came to 2 bases and at J to 2 bases, leaving 6 bases not matched to a gene. The CDR3 is made up of 16 amino acids. Germline CDR1 MDHEN, CDR2 SYDVKM. In DNA form, the CDR3 reads TGTGCCAGCAGTTTAATACAGGGGTTGCGCAATCAGCCCCAGCATTTT. Encoded protein: CASSLIQGLRNQPQHF.

A single count supports this clone. This chain joins TRBV27 and TRBJ1-2; D is uncertain. Per germline, CDR1 MNHEY and CDR2 SMNVEV (reference sequence). Trimming cost V 4 bases and J 5 bases, with 11 bases left between them. This CDR3 is 13 amino acids long. The CDR3 spells CASSSQARYGYTF. The CDR3 DNA reads as TGTGCCAGCAGTTCCCAGGCGAGGTATGGCTACACCTTC.